Listed below are T cell receptor beta chains from one sample, sequenced in a study of T cell responses to AZD1222 COVID-19 vaccine. Some clones are missing from TCRdb's copy, which holds only in-frame ones; the method was immunoSEQ multiplex PCR. The sample yields approximately 100,000 clones, around nine tenths seen once. This specimen consisted of peripheral blood, obtained on day 0 of AZD1222 vaccination. These receptors were collected from an adult in good health. The CDR3 runs from the conserved cysteine through the conserved F or W. A D gene is named only where the DNA matches it firmly. Clone sizes are given selectively: once, few, many, or a class where the clone is expanded.

clone_size j_call v_call d_call cdr3_nt cdr3_aa
NA TRBJ2-1 TRBV10-3 NA TGTGCCATCAGGGGGGACCCCCTTAGCGAGCAGTTCTTC CAIRGDPLSEQFF
once TRBJ2-2 TRBV11-2 NA TGTGCCAGCAGCTTGTGGCAGATCAACACCGGGGAGCTGTTTTTT CASSLWQINTGELFF
NA TRBJ1-1 TRBV3-1/TRBV3-2 NA TGTGCCAGCAGCCAAGTTGTCATGGGGAACACTGAAGCTTTCTTT CASSQVVMGNTEAFF
few TRBJ2-5 TRBV3-1/TRBV3-2 NA TGTGCCAGCAGCCAAGGAGGCCCGGCGCGGGAGACCCAGTACTTC CASSQGGPARETQYF
NA TRBJ2-3 TRBV7-2 TRBD2 TGTGCCAGCAGCTTAAGGGTTCTAGCGGGAGGGGGGAGCACAGATACGCAGTATTTT CASSLRVLAGGGSTDTQYF
NA TRBJ2-3 TRBV9 TRBD2 TGTGCCAGCAGCGTAGAAGCGGGAAGCACAGATACGCAGTATTTT CASSVEAGSTDTQYF
NA TRBJ2-2 TRBV27 NA TGTGCCAGCAGTCCAACGTACACCGGGGAGCTGTTTTTT CASSPTYTGELFF
once TRBJ1-6 TRBV18 TRBD1 TGTGCCAGCTCTCTAGTTGAGGGGGCGTCGAATTCACCCCTCCACTTT CASSLVEGASNSPLHF
NA TRBJ2-1 TRBV5-3 TRBD2 TGTGCCAGAAGCTTGTCGAAGCGGGGGCAGAAAGATGAGCAGTTCTTC CARSLSKRGQKDEQFF
NA TRBJ2-7 TRBV30 NA TGTGCCTGGACTATACGCGGCTACGAGCAGTACTTC CAWTIRGYEQYF
NA TRBJ1-2 TRBV19 NA TGTGCCAGTAGGGCCGATGCTAACTATGGCTACACCTTC CASRADANYGYTF
NA TRBJ1-1 TRBV9 NA TGTGCCAGCAGCGTAAGTAGTGGGGGGGCGAACACTGAAGCTTTCTTT CASSVSSGGANTEAFF
NA TRBJ2-3 TRBV29-1 TRBD2 TGCAGCTATGCGGGGGGCGATACGCAGTATTTT CSYAGGDTQYF
NA TRBJ2-1 TRBV5-1 NA TGCGCCAGCAGCTTGGGCGGATTAGGAGGGACCCCTTCCCAGTTCTTC CASSLGGLGGTPSQFF
NA TRBJ2-1 TRBV7-8 TRBD1 TGTGCCAGCGTCGGTGGGGACAGGGGGCTTTCTAAGTACAATGAGCAGTTCTTC CASVGGDRGLSKYNEQFF
NA TRBJ2-7 TRBV7-2 TRBD1 TGTGCCAGCAGCTCTCCCGGGACAGGGGGCAGGGAGCAGTACTTC CASSSPGTGGREQYF
NA TRBJ1-1 TRBV29-1 NA TGCAGCGTGGGAGGACACCTGAACACTGAAGCTTTCTTT CSVGGHLNTEAFF
NA TRBJ2-2 TRBV28 NA TGTGCCAGCAGTTCTACACTCATCGGGGAGCTGTTTTTT CASSSTLIGELFF
NA TRBJ2-5 TRBV30 TRBD1 TGTGCCTGGAGCGGGACAGTAGGAGAGACCCAGTACTTC CAWSGTVGETQYF
NA TRBJ1-1 TRBV19 NA TGTGCCAGTAGTATAGATCCCATGGGCGACACTGAAGCTTTCTTT CASSIDPMGDTEAFF
NA TRBJ2-1 TRBV5-1 TRBD2 TGCGCCAGCAGCCCAGGACTAGCGGGTCCCAATGAGCAGTTCTTC CASSPGLAGPNEQFF
once TRBJ2-7 TRBV20-1 NA TGCAGTGCTAGATTCGGCGAGCAGTACTTC CSARFGEQYF
NA TRBJ2-7 TRBV29-1 NA TGCAGCGTTGAGGCTATTTCCAGCGGGCAGTACTTC CSVEAISSGQYF
NA TRBJ2-7 TRBV28 NA TGTGCCATAACAGGGTCGGCCTACGAGCAGTACTTC CAITGSAYEQYF
NA TRBJ1-1 TRBV5-1 TRBD1 TGCGCCAGCAGGGACAGGGGAGGGGGAGGCACTGAAGCTTTCTTT CASRDRGGGGTEAFF
NA TRBJ1-3 TRBV18 NA TGTGCCAGCTCACCACAGGGAGGGACTGGAAACACCATATATTTT CASSPQGGTGNTIYF
NA TRBJ1-2 TRBV11-2 NA TGTGCCAGCAGCCCTCAGGGGCACTATGGCTACACCTTC CASSPQGHYGYTF
NA TRBJ1-6 TRBV7-3 NA TGTGCCAGCAGCCAAGGGTTGGGTTCACCCCTCCACTTT CASSQGLGSPLHF
NA TRBJ2-1 TRBV2 TRBD2 TGTGCCAGCAGTGAAGCTCATAGCGGGTATTACAATGAGCAGTTCTTC CASSEAHSGYYNEQFF
once TRBJ1-5 TRBV9 NA TGTGCCAGCAGCAGGGCGGGACTTACCCAGCCCCAGCATTTT CASSRAGLTQPQHF
NA TRBJ2-7 TRBV6-6 TRBD2 TGTGCCAGCAGTCTAGCGGGAGACTACGAGCAGTACTTC CASSLAGDYEQYF
NA TRBJ1-5 TRBV6-5 NA TGTGCCAGCAGTTCCTCTTCGGTGGCCAATCAGCCCCAGCATTTT CASSSSSVANQPQHF
NA TRBJ2-2 TRBV5-1 TRBD2 TGCGCCAGCAGCTTGTTCCCTAGCGGGGGGGCCGGGGAGCTGTTTTTT CASSLFPSGGAGELFF
NA TRBJ1-1 TRBV9 NA TGTGCCAGCAGCGTAGGACCAGCAGTGAACACTGAAGCTTTCTTT CASSVGPAVNTEAFF
NA TRBJ2-5 TRBV19 NA TGTGCCAGTAGTGTGTCAGGGATGCAAGAGACCCAGTACTTC CASSVSGMQETQYF
few TRBJ2-5 TRBV27 NA TGTGCCAGCAGTTTCCGGGACGGGTCCCAAGAGACCCAGTACTTC CASSFRDGSQETQYF
NA TRBJ2-2 TRBV28 NA TGTGCCAGCAGCCCCACCAGGGATGCCGGGGAGCTGTTTTTT CASSPTRDAGELFF
NA TRBJ2-5 TRBV18 TRBD1 TGTGCCAGCTCACCCACTGGGACAGCGGTTGGGGTGACCCAGTACTTC CASSPTGTAVGVTQYF
NA TRBJ2-3 TRBV7-8 TRBD2 TGTGCCAGCAGCTGGACTAGCGGGAGTGGAAATACGCAGTATTTT CASSWTSGSGNTQYF
NA TRBJ2-1 TRBV27 TRBD2 TGTGCCAGCCGGGTAGCGGGATACAATGAGCAGTTCTTC CASRVAGYNEQFF
NA TRBJ1-2 TRBV11-3 TRBD1 TGTGCCAGCAGCTTCTCGATTGCCTACAGGGGGAGCTATGGCTACACCTTC CASSFSIAYRGSYGYTF
NA TRBJ2-2 TRBV5-4 TRBD2 TGTGCCAGCAGCTTTAACGGGAGGGGCACCGGGGAGCTGTTTTTT CASSFNGRGTGELFF
few TRBJ2-7 TRBV27 NA TGTGCCAGCAGTTTATCGGGAGTCCCCGAGCAGTACTTC CASSLSGVPEQYF
NA TRBJ1-1 TRBV28 NA TGTGCCAGCAGTTTATCGGGGGGCGGTCGCCTCGAAGCTTTCTTT CASSLSGGGRLEAFF
NA TRBJ1-1 TRBV19 NA TGTGCCAGTACTAATGGGTTTACCACTGAAGCTTTCTTT CASTNGFTTEAFF